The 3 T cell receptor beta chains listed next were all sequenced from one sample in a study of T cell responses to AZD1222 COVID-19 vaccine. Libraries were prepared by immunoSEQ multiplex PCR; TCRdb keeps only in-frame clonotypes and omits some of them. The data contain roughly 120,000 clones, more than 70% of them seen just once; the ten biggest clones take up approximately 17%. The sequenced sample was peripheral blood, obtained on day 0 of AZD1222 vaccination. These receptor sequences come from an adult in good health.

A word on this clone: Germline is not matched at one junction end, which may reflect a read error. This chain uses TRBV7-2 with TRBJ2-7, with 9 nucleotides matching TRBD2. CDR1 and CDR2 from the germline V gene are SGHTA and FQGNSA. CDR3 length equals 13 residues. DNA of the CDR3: TGTGCCAGCAGCTTAGAGGAGTTAGCGGGGGCTCACTTC. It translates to CASSLEELAGAHF.

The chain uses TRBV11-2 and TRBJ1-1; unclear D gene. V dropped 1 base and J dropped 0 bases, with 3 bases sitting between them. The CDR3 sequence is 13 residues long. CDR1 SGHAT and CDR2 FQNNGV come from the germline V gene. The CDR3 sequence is CASSLGLNTEAFF. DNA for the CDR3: TGTGCCAGCAGCTTAGGACTGAACACTGAAGCTTTCTTT.

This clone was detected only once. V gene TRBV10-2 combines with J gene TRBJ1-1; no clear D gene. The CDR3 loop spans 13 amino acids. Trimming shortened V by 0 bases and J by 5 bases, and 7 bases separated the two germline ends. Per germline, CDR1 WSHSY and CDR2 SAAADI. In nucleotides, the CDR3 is TGCGCCAGCAGTGAGTCGGTGTGGACTGAAGCTTTCTTT. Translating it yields CASSESVWTEAFF.